The source of this TCR beta chain is a study of shared clonotypes between healthy human individuals. Germline V gives CDR1 SGHRS, CDR2 YFSETQ. The CDR3 totals 15 residues. V dropped 4 bases and J dropped 1 base, with 14 bases sitting between them. Regarding this clone: Antigen unknown.

The naive CD8 fraction comprised CD45RO-negative cells positively selected for CCR7 and excluded terminally differentiated effector memory CD45RA+ cells. The table came from immunoSEQ multiplex PCR; TCRdb's copy has only in-frame clones and leaves some out. The data show over 800,000 clones, with about 91% seen just once and 24% held by the top ten. Study-wide points: Generally, naive subsets came out with larger estimated richness than memory subsets.

Sequenced input: naive CD8+ T cells sorted from blood. The receptor's source is a man aged 25 to 40 in good health. The chain links TRBV5-1 to TRBJ1-1; perhaps TRBD1 as D (6 bases). In DNA, the CDR3 is TGCGCCAGCAGCATCCGGCAGGGGCGGAACACTGAAGCTTTCTTT. Residues: CASSIRQGRNTEAFF.